This record covers a single T cell receptor beta chain. The antigen is not known. Every immunoSEQ plate was one replicate of a subset's evenly spread DNA. Using immunoSEQ multiplex PCR, the repertoire was profiled, and TCRdb retains in-frame clones only, with some absent. The sample has roughly 700,000 clones, around two thirds seen once. The data were obtained in a study of shared clonotypes between healthy human individuals. Study at large: Researchers drew samples from two women and a few men aged 18 to 49. Study outcomes and limitations: A generally larger estimated richness was seen in naive subsets than in memory subsets.

V was trimmed by 1 base and J by 6 bases, leaving 14 bases between them. Per the germline V gene, CDR1 is SGHVS and CDR2 is FQNEAQ. There are 15 residues in the CDR3. The sequence came from a woman aged 25 to 45 in good health. The chain couples TRBV7-8 to TRBJ2-3, with no clear D. Source material: memory CD4+ T cells sorted from blood. This sample's subset: CD45RA-negative fraction. The CDR3 bases are TGTGCCAGCAGCTTAGTATTGGCCTATGGGGATACGCAGTATTTT. Its protein is CASSLVLAYGDTQYF. Filled out from reference TRBV7-8 and TRBJ2-3, the complete variable domain reads GAGVSQSPRYKVAKRGQDVALRCDPISGHVSLFWYQQALGQGPEFLTYFQNEAQLDKSGLPSDRFFAERPEGSVSTLKIQRTQQEDSAVYLCASSLVLAYGDTQYFGPGTRLTVL.